This T cell receptor (beta chain) was documented in a study of T cell responses to AZD1222 COVID-19 vaccine. Concerning this clone: What it recognizes is unknown.

Sequencing used immunoSEQ multiplex PCR; TCRdb keeps in-frame clones, though not all of them. The repertoire holds around 120,000 clones, with roughly 90% as singletons. The germline gives CDR1 SNHLY, CDR2 FYNNEI. This CDR3 contains 12 residues. Trimming removed 6 bases from V and 9 bases from J, with 12 bases in between. Notes on the study in general: Repertoires were obtained solely post-peak T cell response. Variant regions that are unmutated are reportedly the target of nearly half of spike-specific TCRs. Only a handful of AZD1222 recipients, more than 5 in all, had baseline seropositivity.

This TCR derives from an adult in good health. The chain recombines TRBV2 with TRBJ2-1; D is unresolved. The material sequenced was peripheral blood, taken on day 0 of MenACWY control vaccination. CDR3 in DNA: TGTGCCAGCAGACCCAGCGCCGGTGAGCAGTTCTTC. The encoded protein is CASRPSAGEQFF.